This T cell receptor (beta chain) was documented in a study of OX40 agonist ivuxolimab in advanced cancers. Study overall: The patients received agonistic anti-OX40 (CD134) antibody ivuxolimab. Study-wide results and limits: CD8+ T cells (on average) carried more expanded clones than CD4+ T cells. Some of the lowest clonal expansion was seen in partial responders at 0.1-3.0 mg/kg.

The method was immunoSEQ multiplex PCR; TCRdb's version includes in-frame clones alone and lacks a portion of them. The top ten clones hold about 1.1% of a sample with about 130,000 clones, less than 95% of them seen once. V dropped 4 bases and J dropped 4 bases, with 10 bases sitting between them. The CDR3 sequence is 14 residues long. CDR1 and CDR2 from the germline V gene are PRHDT and FYEKMQ (reference sequence). Worth noting for this clone: As yet, its antigen is unknown.

The sequencing here drew on CD4+ or CD8+ T cells sorted from blood, taken in a trial of the OX40 agonist ivuxolimab. The V call is TRBV13, the J call TRBJ2-2; D is ambiguous. The clonotype originates from an adult with an advanced solid tumor such as melanoma, head and neck, liver or kidney cancer. The DNA for the CDR3 is TGTGCCAGCAGCTCCACAGTGATCACCGGGGAGCTGTTTTTT. It translates to CASSSTVITGELFF.